This is a list of T cell receptor beta chains from one sample in a study of cytomegalovirus exposure and HLA in healthy donors. TCRdb's copy holds only in-frame clones and misses some; the assay was immunoSEQ multiplex PCR. This sample has over 80,000 clones, with roughly 85% found just once. The sample was PBMCs. Source of these receptors: a man between 18 and 29 years old in good health and CMV-seropositive. CDR3s include the opening cysteine and the closing phenylalanine or tryptophan.

v_call cdr3_aa
TRBV30 CAWSTTGYLDGYTF
TRBV19 CASSPGEPTDTQYF
TRBV28 CASGSTPEGGYTF
TRBV10-3 CAISAETKVNEQFF
TRBV2 CASSVRYRVRNTIYF
TRBV5-1 CASSYRTGTKSSYNEQFF
TRBV5-4 CASSREDRVGETQYF
TRBV5-4 CASFREGPYNEQFF
TRBV28 CASSPGGSSYEQYF
TRBV6-1 CASSEGQIPNTGELFF
TRBV7-9 CASSLSGTSGNTGELFF
TRBV30 CAWSGRSNEQFF
TRBV4-1 CASSQITSGRVGSYNEQFF
TRBV4-1 CASSHQQGYEQYF
TRBV6-6 CASSYSRSGNTIYF
TRBV30 CAWTQAGGRNEQFF
TRBV19 CASNRQGILAGTSYEQYF
TRBV5-1 CASSPTGGARETQYF
TRBV9 CASSPMGDRGPGFF
TRBV2 CASPAETGGRYGYTF
TRBV27 CASSLRQGVKNGYTF